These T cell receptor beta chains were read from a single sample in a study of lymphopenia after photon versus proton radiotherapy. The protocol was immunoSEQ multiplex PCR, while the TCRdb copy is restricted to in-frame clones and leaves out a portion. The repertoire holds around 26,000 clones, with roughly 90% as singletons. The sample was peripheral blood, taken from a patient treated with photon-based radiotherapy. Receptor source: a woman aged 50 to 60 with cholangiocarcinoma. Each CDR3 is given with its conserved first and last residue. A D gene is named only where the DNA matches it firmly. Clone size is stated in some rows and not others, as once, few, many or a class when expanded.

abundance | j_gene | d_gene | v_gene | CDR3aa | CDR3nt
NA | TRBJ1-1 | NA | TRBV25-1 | CASQMWGGIGEAFF | TGTGCCAGTCAAATGTGGGGGGGTATCGGTGAAGCTTTCTTT
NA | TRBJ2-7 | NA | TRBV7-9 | CATSQRSSYEQYF | TGTGCCACCAGCCAAAGGAGCTCCTACGAGCAGTACTTC
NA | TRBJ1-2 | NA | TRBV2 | CASIIGQTNYGYTF | TGTGCCAGCATCATTGGACAGACCAACTATGGCTACACCTTC
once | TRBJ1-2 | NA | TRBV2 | CASSSNYGYTF | TGTGCCAGCAGCAGCAATTATGGCTACACCTTC
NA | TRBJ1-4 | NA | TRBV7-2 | CASSLGREKLFF | TGTGCCAGCAGCTTAGGACGTGAAAAACTGTTTTTT
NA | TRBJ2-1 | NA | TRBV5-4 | CASSSQKYNEQFF | TGTGCCAGCAGCTCCCAGAAATACAATGAGCAGTTCTTC
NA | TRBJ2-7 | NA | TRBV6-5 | CATKLAYEQYF | TGTGCCACCAAACTGGCCTACGAGCAGTACTTC
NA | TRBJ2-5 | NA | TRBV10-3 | CAISELEGETQYF | TGTGCCATCAGTGAGTTGGAGGGGGAGACCCAGTACTTC
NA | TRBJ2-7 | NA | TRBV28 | CASSSQAGGLYEQYF | TGTGCCAGCAGTTCCCAGGCAGGGGGGTTGTACGAGCAGTACTTC
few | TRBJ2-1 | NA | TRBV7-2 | CASSSPFGGNLNNEQFF | TGTGCCAGCAGCTCCCCCTTTGGGGGGAACCTTAACAATGAGCAGTTCTTC
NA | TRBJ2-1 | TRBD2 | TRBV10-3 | CAISSPGTNSVEFF | TGTGCCATTAGCTCCCCGGGGACTAATAGCGTCGAGTTCTTC
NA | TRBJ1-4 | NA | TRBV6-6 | CASSYQAVGLFF | TGTGCCAGCAGTTACCAGGCAGTTGGTCTGTTTTTT
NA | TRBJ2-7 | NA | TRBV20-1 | CSARLDEQYF | TGCAGTGCTAGGTTGGACGAGCAGTACTTC
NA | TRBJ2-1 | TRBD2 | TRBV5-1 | CASSFTARGAGGILNEQFF | TGCGCCAGCAGCTTCACCGCCCGGGGTGCCGGGGGGATTCTCAATGAGCAGTTCTTC
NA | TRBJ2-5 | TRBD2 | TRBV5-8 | CASSFYTGLEGRETQYF | TGTGCCAGCAGCTTTTATACTGGACTAGAAGGACGAGAGACCCAGTACTTC
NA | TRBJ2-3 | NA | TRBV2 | CASSTQGFTDTQYF | TGTGCCAGCAGCACACAGGGATTCACAGATACGCAGTATTTT
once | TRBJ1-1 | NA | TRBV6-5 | CASSYSAGETEAFF | TGTGCCAGCAGTTACTCGGCAGGGGAAACTGAAGCTTTCTTT
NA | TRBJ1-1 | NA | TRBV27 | CASSPFGVGLLNTEAFF | TGTGCCAGCAGCCCCTTCGGGGTGGGCCTCTTGAACACTGAAGCTTTCTTT
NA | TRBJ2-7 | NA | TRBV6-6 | CASSRQGPYDEQYF | TGTGCCAGCTCCCGCCAGGGACCATACGACGAGCAGTACTTC
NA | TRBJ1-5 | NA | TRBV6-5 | CASSYRGSNQPQHF | TGTGCCAGCAGTTACAGGGGAAGCAATCAGCCCCAGCATTTT
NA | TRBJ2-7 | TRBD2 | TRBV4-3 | CASSQLAGDSYEQYF | TGCGCCAGCAGCCAACTAGCGGGGGACTCCTACGAGCAGTACTTC
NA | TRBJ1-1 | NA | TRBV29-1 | CSVGQVDTEAFF | TGCAGCGTTGGGCAGGTAGACACTGAAGCTTTCTTT
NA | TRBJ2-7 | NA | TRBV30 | CAWSVPGSSYEQYF | TGTGCCTGGAGTGTACCTGGAAGCTCCTACGAGCAGTACTTC
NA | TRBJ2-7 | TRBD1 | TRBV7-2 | CASSLHRGSYEQYF | TGTGCCAGCAGCTTACACAGGGGATCCTACGAGCAGTACTTC
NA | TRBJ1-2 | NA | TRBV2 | CASSGEGFYGYTF | TGTGCCAGCAGTGGGGAGGGTTTCTATGGCTACACCTTC
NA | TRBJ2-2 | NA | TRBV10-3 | CAISDGVRELFF | TGTGCCATCAGTGACGGAGTCCGGGAGCTGTTTTTT
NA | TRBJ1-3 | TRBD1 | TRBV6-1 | CASGTGASGNTIYF | TGTGCCAGCGGGACAGGGGCCTCTGGAAACACCATATATTTT
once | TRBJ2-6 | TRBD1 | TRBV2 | CASSGTGYLSGANVLTF | TGTGCCAGCAGTGGGACAGGTTACCTCTCTGGGGCCAACGTCCTGACTTTC
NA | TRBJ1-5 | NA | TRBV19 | CASRLLGNQPQHF | TGTGCCAGTAGACTCCTGGGGAATCAGCCCCAGCATTTT
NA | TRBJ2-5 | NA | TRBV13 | CASSLGRGGQETQYF | TGTGCCAGCAGCTTAGGCCGTGGTGGGCAAGAGACCCAGTACTTC
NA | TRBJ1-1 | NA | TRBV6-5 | CASSPRRWGNTEAFF | TGTGCCAGCAGTCCTCGACGGTGGGGGAACACTGAAGCTTTCTTT
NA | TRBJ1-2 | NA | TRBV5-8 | CASSDRLANYGYTF | TGTGCCAGCAGCGACCGATTAGCTAACTATGGCTACACCTTC
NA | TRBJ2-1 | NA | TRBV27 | CASSLYDTHRAEQFF | TGTGCCAGCAGTTTATACGACACACACCGGGCCGAGCAGTTCTTC
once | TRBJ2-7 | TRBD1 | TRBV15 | CATSGYRGSFYEQYF | TGTGCCACCAGCGGATACAGGGGTTCATTCTACGAGCAGTACTTC
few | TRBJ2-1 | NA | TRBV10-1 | CASSEGGRDEQFF | TGCGCCAGCAGTGAAGGGGGAAGGGATGAGCAGTTCTTC
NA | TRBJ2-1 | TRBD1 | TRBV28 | CASSLSQGAVAEQFF | TGTGCCAGCAGTTTAAGCCAGGGGGCCGTTGCTGAGCAGTTCTTC
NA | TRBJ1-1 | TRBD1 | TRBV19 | CASSILGQGSSRAFF | TGTGCCAGTAGTATATTGGGACAGGGTTCGAGTCGAGCTTTCTTT
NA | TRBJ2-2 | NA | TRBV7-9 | CASSPRGDRNTGELFF | TGTGCCAGCAGCCCCAGGGGGGACAGAAACACCGGGGAGCTGTTTTTT
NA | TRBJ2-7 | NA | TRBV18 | CASSSDLLSRTYEQYF | TGTGCCAGCTCAAGCGATTTACTCTCGCGGACCTACGAGCAGTACTTC
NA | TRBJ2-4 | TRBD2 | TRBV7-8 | CASTPGGPQNIQYF | TGTGCCAGCACGCCGGGGGGGCCTCAAAACATTCAGTACTTC
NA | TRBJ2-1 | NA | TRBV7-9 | CASSLGVGAGWNEQFF | TGTGCCAGCAGCTTAGGCGTGGGGGCTGGGTGGAATGAGCAGTTCTTC
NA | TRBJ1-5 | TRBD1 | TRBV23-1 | CASTRQGVDQPQHF | TGCGCCAGCACCCGACAGGGGGTTGACCAGCCCCAGCATTTT
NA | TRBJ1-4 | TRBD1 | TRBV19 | CASTLGQGRKLFF | TGTGCCAGTACCTTAGGACAGGGTCGAAAACTGTTTTTT
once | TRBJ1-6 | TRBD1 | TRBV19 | CASSIAGQGFSPLHF | TGTGCCAGTAGTATAGCCGGACAGGGATTTTCACCCCTCCACTTT
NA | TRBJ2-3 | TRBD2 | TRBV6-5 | CASSYWAGVTDTQYF | TGTGCCAGCAGTTACTGGGCGGGGGTCACAGATACGCAGTATTTT
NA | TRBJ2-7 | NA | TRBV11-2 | CASSQGREAYEQYF | TGTGCCAGCAGCCAGGGAAGAGAAGCCTACGAGCAGTACTTC
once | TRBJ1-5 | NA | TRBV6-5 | CASSYSPNQPQHF | TGTGCCAGCAGTTACTCCCCAAATCAGCCCCAGCATTTT
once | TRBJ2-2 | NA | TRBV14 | CASSPSLNTGELFF | TGTGCCAGCAGCCCTAGCCTGAACACCGGGGAGTTGTTTTTT
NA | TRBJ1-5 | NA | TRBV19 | CASRTAGVSNQPQHF | TGTGCCAGTAGGACCGCAGGGGTTAGCAATCAGCCCCAGCATTTT
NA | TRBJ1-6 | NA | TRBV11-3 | CASCYSPLHF | TGTGCCAGCTGCTACTCACCCCTCCACTTT
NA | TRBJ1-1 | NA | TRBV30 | CAWSVGGQNTEAFF | TGTGCCTGGAGTGTAGGCGGGCAGAACACTGAAGCTTTCTTT
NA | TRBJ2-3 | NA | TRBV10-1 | CASSDPGRTDTQYF | TGCGCCAGCAGTGATCCAGGGAGGACAGATACGCAGTATTTT
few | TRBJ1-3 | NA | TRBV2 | CASSEATGFRNTIYF | TGTGCCAGCAGTGAAGCGACAGGATTTCGAAACACCATATATTTT
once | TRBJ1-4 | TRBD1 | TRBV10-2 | CASSEGQAGEKLFF | TGCGCCAGCAGTGAGGGACAGGCGGGGGAAAAACTGTTTTTT